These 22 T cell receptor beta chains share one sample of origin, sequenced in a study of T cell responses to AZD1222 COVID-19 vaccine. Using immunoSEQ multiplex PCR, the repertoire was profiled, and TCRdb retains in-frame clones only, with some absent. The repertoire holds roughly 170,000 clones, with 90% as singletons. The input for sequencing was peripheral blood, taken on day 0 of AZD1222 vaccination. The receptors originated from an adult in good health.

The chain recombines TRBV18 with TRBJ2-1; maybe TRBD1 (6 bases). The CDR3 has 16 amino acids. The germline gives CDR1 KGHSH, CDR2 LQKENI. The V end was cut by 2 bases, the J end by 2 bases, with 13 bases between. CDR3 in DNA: TGTGCCAGCTCACCAGGCCAGGGGTGGGCCTACAATGAGCAGTTCTTC. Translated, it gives CASSPGQGWAYNEQFF.

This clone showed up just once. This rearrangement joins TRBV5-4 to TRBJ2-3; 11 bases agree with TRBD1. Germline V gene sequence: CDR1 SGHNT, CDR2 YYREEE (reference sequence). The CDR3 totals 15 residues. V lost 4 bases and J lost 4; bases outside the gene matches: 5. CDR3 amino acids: CASSPRDRGSDTQYF. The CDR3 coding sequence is TGTGCCAGCAGCCCCCGGGACAGGGGGTCAGATACGCAGTATTTT. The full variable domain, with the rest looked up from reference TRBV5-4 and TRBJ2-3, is ETGVTQSPTHLIKTRGQQVTLRCSSQSGHNTVSWYQQALGQGPQFIFQYYREEENGRGNFPPRFSGLQFPNYSSELNVNALELDDSALYLCASSPRDRGSDTQYFGPGTRLTVL.

In DNA form, the CDR3 reads TGTGCCAGCAGCCTATCGGGGCGAATGAACACTGAAGCTTTCTTT. The encoded protein is CASSLSGRMNTEAFF. The chain links TRBV11-3 to TRBJ1-1, with D perhaps TRBD1 (5 bases). Germline V gene lookup returns CDR1 SGHNT and CDR2 YENEEA. This CDR3 is 15 amino acids long. Between the trimmed V and J ends, which lost 5 bases and 0 bases, there was a span of 13 bases. The variable domain in full, completed from reference TRBV11-3 and TRBJ1-1, reads EAGVVQSPRYKIIEKKQPVAFWCNPISGHNTLYWYLQNLGQGPELLIRYENEEAVDDSQLPKDRFSAERLKGVDSTLKIQPAELGDSAVYLCASSLSGRMNTEAFFGQGTRLTVV.

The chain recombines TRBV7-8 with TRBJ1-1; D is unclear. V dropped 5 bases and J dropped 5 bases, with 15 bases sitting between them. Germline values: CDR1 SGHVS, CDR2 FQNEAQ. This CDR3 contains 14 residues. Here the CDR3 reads CASSPGEGVTEAFF. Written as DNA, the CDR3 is TGTGCCAGCAGCCCCGGGGAGGGAGTAACTGAAGCTTTCTTT.

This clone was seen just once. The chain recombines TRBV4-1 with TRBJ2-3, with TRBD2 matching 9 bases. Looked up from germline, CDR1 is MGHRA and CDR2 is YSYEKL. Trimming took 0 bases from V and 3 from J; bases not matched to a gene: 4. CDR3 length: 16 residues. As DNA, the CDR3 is TGCGCCAGCAGCCAAGAGGGGCTAGCGGGGACAGATACGCAGTATTTT. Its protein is CASSQEGLAGTDTQYF.

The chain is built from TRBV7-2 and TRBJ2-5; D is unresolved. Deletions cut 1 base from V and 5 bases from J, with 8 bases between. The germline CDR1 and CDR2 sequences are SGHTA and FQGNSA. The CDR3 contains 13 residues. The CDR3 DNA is TGTGCCAGCAGCTTAGTAAGCGCGGAGACCCAGTACTTC. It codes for CASSLVSAETQYF.

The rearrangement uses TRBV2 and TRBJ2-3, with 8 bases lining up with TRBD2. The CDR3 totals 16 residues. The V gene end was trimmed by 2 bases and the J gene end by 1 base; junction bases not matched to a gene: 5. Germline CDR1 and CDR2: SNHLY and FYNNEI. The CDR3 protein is CASSEILRGGTDTQYF. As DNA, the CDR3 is TGTGCCAGCAGTGAAATTCTGCGGGGGGGCACAGATACGCAGTATTTT.

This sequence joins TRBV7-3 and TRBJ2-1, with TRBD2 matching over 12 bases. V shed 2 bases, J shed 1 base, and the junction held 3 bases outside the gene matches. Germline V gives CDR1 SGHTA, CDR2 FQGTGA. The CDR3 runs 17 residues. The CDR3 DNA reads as TGTGCCAGCAGCTTAGGGACTAGCGGGCGATCCTACAATGAGCAGTTCTTC. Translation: CASSLGTSGRSYNEQFF.

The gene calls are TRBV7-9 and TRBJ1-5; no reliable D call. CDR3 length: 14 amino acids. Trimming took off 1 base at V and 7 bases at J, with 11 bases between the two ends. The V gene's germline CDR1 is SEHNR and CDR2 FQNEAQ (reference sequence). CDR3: CASSLGGGRQPQHF. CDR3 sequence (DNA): TGTGCCAGCAGCTTAGGGGGAGGAAGACAGCCCCAGCATTTT. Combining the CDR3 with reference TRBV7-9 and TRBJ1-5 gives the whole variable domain DTGVSQNPRHKITKRGQNVTFRCDPISEHNRLYWYRQTLGQGPEFLTYFQNEAQLEKSRLLSDRFSAERPKGSFSTLEIQRTEQGDSAMYLCASSLGGGRQPQHFGDGTRLSIL.

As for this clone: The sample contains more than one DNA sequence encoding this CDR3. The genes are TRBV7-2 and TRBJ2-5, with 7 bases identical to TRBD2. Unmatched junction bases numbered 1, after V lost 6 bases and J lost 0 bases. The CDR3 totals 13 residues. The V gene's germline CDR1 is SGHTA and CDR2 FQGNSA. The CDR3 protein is CASSRGDQETQYF. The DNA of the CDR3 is TGTGCCAGCAGTCGGGGGGACCAAGAGACCCAGTACTTC.

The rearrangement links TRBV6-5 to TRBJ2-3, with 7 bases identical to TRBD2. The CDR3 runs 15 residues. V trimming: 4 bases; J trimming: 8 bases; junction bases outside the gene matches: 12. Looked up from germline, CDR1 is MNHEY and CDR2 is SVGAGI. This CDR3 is CASSSSRAGDGTQYF. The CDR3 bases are TGTGCCAGCAGTTCCAGTCGGGCGGGGGACGGTACGCAGTATTTT.

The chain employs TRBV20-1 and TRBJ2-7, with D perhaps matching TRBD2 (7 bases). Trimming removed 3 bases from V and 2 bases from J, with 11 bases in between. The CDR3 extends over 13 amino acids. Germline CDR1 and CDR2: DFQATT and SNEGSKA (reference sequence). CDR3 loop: CSASGGGPYEQYF. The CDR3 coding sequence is TGCAGTGCTAGTGGGGGGGGCCCCTACGAGCAGTACTTC.

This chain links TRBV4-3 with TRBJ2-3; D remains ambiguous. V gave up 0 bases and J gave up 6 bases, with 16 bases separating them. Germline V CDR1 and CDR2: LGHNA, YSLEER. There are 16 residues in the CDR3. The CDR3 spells CASSQDGSQLMDTQYF. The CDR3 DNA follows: TGCGCCAGCAGCCAAGATGGTAGCCAACTCATGGATACGCAGTATTTT.

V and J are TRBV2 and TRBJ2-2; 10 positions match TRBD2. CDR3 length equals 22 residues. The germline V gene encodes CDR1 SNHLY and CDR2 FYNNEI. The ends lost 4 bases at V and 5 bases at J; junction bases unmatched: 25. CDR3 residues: CASSVVDTSSSGGRLGTGELFF. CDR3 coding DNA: TGTGCCAGCAGTGTTGTGGATACCTCCTCTAGCGGGGGAAGACTAGGAACCGGGGAGCTGTTTTTT. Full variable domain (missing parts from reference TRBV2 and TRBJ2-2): EPEVTQTPSHQVTQMGQEVILRCVPISNHLYFYWYRQILGQKVEFLVSFYNNEISEKSEIFDDQFSVERPDGSNFTLKIRSTKLEDSAMYFCASSVVDTSSSGGRLGTGELFFGEGSRLTVL.

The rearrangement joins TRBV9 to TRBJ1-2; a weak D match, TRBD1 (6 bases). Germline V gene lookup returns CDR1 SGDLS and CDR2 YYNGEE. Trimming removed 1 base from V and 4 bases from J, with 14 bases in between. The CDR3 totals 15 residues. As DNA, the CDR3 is TGTGCCAGCAGCGTAAGCCCGGGGGCGGGCTATGGCTACACCTTC. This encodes CASSVSPGAGYGYTF. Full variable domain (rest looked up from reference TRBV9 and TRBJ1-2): DSGVTQTPKHLITATGQRVTLRCSPRSGDLSVYWYQQSLDQGLQFLIQYYNGEERAKGNILERFSAQQFPDLHSELNLSSLELGDSALYFCASSVSPGAGYGYTFGSGTRLTVV.

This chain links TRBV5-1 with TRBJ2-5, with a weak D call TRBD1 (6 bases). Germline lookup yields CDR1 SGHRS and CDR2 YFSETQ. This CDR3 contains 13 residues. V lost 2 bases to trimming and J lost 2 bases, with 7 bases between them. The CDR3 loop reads CASSFGTQETQYF. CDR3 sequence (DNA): TGCGCCAGCAGCTTCGGGACACAAGAGACCCAGTACTTC.

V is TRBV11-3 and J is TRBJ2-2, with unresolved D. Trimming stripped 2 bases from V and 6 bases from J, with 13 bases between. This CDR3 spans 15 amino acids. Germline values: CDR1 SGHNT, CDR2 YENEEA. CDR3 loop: CASSLHGSKAGELFF. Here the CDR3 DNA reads TGTGCCAGCAGCTTACATGGTTCGAAGGCCGGGGAGCTGTTTTTT.

CDR3 DNA: TGTGCCATCAGTACGACGGGATTAGACTATGGCTACACCTTC. Its protein product is CAISTTGLDYGYTF. The gene calls are TRBV10-3 and TRBJ1-2; D ambiguous. This CDR3 contains 14 residues. Between the trimmed V and J ends, which lost 5 bases and 3 bases, there was a span of 13 bases. CDR1 is ENHRY and CDR2 is SYGVKD in the germline V gene.

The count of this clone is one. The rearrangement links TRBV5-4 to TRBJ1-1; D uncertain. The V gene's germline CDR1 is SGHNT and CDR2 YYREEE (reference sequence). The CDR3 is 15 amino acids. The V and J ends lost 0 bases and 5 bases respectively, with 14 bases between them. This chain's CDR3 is CASSLEAARGTEAFF. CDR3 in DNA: TGTGCCAGCAGCTTGGAGGCGGCTCGGGGAACTGAAGCTTTCTTT.

CDR3 DNA sequence: TGCAGCGTTGAAGATCAAGGGGACAGGGCCTACGAGCAGTACTTC. It specifies CSVEDQGDRAYEQYF. The chain links TRBV29-1 to TRBJ2-7; 9 bases agree with TRBD1. Germline assignment: CDR1 SQVTM and CDR2 ANQGSEA. The CDR3 is 15 residues long. Trimming cost V 0 bases and J 2 bases; bases outside gene matches: 5.

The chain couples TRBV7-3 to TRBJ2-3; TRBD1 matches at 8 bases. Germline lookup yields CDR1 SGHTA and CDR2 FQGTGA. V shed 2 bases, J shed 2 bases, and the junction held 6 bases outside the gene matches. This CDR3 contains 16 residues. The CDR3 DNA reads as TGTGCCAGCAGCTTACGCGGGACAGGATACACAGATACGCAGTATTTT. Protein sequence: CASSLRGTGYTDTQYF.

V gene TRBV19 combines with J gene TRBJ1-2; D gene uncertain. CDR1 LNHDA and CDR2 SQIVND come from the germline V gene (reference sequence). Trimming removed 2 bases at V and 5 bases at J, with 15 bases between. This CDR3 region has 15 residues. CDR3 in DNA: TGTGCCAGTAGTATACCGGCCCGGCCCCTTTATGGCTACACCTTC. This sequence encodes CASSIPARPLYGYTF. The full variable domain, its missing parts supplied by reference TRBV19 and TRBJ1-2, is DGGITQSPKYLFRKEGQNVTLSCEQNLNHDAMYWYRQDPGQGLRLIYYSQIVNDFQKGDIAEGYSVSREKKESFPLTVTSAQKNPTAFYLCASSIPARPLYGYTFGSGTRLTVV.